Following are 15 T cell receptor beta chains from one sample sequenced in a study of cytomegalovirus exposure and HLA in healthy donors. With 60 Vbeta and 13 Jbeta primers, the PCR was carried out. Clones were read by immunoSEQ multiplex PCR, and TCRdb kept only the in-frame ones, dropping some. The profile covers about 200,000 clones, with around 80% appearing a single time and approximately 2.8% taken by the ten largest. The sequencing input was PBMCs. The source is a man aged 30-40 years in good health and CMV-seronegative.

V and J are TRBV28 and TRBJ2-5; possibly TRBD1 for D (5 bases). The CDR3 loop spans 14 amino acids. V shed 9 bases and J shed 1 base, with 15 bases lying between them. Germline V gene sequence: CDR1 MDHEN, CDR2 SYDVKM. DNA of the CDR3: TGTGCCAGTGATTCGCGACAGAGCCAAGAGACCCAGTACTTC. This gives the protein CASDSRQSQETQYF.

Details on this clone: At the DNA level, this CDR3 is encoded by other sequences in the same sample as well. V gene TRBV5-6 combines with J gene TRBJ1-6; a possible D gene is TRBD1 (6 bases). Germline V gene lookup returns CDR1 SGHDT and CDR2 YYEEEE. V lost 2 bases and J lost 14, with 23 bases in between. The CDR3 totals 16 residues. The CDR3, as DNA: TGTGCCAGCAGCTTCAACAGGGAGCCTCCGGTTCAAGCCCTCCACTTT. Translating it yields CASSFNREPPVQALHF.

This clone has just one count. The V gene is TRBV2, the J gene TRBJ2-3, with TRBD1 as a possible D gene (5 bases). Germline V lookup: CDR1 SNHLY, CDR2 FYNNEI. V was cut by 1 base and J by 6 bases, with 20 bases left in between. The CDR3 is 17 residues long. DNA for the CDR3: TGTGCCAGCAGTGAAGTAAACAGGCCTCGTTCGGGTGATACGCAGTATTTT. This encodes CASSEVNRPRSGDTQYF.

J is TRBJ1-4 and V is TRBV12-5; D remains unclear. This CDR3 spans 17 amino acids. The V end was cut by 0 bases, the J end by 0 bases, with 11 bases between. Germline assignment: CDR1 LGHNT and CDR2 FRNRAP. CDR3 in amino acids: CASGLVTRSTTNEKLFF. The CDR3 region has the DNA TGTGCTAGTGGTTTGGTTACGAGGAGCACAACTAATGAAAAACTGTTTTTT.

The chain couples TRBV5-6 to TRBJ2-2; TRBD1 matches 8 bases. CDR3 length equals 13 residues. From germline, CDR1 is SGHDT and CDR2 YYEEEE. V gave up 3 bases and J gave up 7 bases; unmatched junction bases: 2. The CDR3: CASSSGQGGELFF. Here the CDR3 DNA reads TGTGCCAGCAGCTCAGGACAGGGCGGGGAGCTGTTTTTT.

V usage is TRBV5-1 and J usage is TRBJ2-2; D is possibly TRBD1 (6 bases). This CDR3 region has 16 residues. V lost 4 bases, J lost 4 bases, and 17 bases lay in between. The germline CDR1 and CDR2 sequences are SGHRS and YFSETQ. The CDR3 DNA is TGCGCCAGCAGCCCCGTAGGGGGTTTTGGCACCGGGGAGCTGTTTTTT. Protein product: CASSPVGGFGTGELFF.

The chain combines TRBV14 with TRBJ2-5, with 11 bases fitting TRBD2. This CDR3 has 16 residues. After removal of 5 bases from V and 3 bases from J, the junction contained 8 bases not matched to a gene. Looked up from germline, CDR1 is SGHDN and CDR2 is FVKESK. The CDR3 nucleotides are TGTGCCAGCAGCTTACTCCAGGGACTAGCGGAAGAGACCCAGTACTTC. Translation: CASSLLQGLAEETQYF.

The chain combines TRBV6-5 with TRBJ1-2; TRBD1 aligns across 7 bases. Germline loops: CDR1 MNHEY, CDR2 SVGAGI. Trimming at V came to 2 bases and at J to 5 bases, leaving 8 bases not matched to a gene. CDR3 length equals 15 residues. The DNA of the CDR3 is TGTGCCAGCAGTTACGGCCTGGACAGGACATATGGCTACACCTTC. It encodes CASSYGLDRTYGYTF.

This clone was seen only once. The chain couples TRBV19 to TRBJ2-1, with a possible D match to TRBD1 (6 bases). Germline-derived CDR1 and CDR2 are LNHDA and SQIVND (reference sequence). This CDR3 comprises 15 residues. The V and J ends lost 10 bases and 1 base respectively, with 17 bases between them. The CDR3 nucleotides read TGTGCCACTCATTCGAGGCAGGGGTCCTACAATGAGCAGTTCTTC. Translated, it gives CATHSRQGSYNEQFF.

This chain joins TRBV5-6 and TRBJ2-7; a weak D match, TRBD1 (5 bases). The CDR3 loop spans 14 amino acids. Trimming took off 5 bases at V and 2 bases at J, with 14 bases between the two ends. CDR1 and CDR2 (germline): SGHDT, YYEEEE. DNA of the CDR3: TGTGCCAGCAGTCCCGCAGGGCGGACCTACGAGCAGTACTTC. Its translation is CASSPAGRTYEQYF.

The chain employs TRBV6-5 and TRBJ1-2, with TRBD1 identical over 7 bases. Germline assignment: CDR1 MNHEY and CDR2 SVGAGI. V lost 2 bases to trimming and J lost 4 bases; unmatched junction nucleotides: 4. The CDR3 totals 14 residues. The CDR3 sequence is CASSYLTGLYGYTF. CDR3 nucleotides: TGTGCCAGCAGTTACCTGACAGGGCTCTATGGCTACACCTTC.

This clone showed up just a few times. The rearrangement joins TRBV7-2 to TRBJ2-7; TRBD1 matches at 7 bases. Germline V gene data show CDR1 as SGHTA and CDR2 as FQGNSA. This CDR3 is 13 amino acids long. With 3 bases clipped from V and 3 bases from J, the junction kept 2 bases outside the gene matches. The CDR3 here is CASSLGQRYEQYF. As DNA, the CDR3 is TGTGCCAGCAGCTTGGGACAGCGCTACGAGCAGTACTTC.

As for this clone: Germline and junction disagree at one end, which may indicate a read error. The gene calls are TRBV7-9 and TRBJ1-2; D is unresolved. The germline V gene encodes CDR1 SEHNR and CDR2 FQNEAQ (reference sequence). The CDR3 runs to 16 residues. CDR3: CSSSLAMGSFNYGYTF. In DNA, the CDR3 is TGTTCCAGCAGCTTAGCTATGGGCAGCTTTAACTATGGCTACACCTTC.

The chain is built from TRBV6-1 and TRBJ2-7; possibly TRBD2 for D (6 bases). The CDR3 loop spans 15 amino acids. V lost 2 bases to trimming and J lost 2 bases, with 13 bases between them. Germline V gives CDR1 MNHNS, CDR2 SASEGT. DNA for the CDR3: TGTGCCAGCAGTGAACGGAGGGAGACCCCCTACGAGCAGTACTTC. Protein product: CASSERRETPYEQYF.

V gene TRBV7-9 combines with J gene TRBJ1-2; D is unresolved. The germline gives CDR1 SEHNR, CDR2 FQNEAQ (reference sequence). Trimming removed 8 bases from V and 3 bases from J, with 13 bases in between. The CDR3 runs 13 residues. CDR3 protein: CASCGSTDYGYTF. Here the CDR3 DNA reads TGTGCCAGCTGCGGGTCGACGGACTATGGCTACACCTTC. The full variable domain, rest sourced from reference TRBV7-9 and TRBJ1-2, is DTGVSQNPRHKITKRGQNVTFRCDPISEHNRLYWYRQTLGQGPEFLTYFQNEAQLEKSRLLSDRFSAERPKGSFSTLEIQRTEQGDSAMYLCASCGSTDYGYTFGSGTRLTVV.